This is a list of T cell receptor beta chains from one sample in a study of metastatic and nonmetastatic thyroid tumors. TCRdb re-analyzed the PCR reads through MiXCR. The table includes under 50,000 clones, approximately 17% detected once. Sequencing was carried out using tumor tissue. All receptors come from a female donor with papillary thyroid cancer or a benign thyroid nodule (not recorded which). Some clones in this sample may be carry-over from other donors' samples. The CDR3 runs from the conserved cysteine through the conserved F or W. The D gene is left open where the match is weak. Size tells how often a clone was seen (once, few, many) or the class of an expanded clone, and some rows leave it out.

d_call: NA; clone_size: many; j_call: TRBJ1-1; v_call: TRBV10-2; cdr3_nt: TGCGCCAGCAGTGAGTCAGGGGGAAATGAAGCTTTCTTT; cdr3_aa: CASSESGGNEAFF
d_call: NA; clone_size: many; j_call: TRBJ2-7; v_call: TRBV7-9; cdr3_nt: TGTGCCAGCAGCTCTACTTCGGACAGATACTACGAGCAGTACTTC; cdr3_aa: CASSSTSDRYYEQYF
d_call: TRBD1; clone_size: NA; j_call: TRBJ1-6; v_call: TRBV13; cdr3_nt: TGTGCCAGCAGCTTGGGGACAGGGTATTCACCCCTCCACTTT; cdr3_aa: CASSLGTGYSPLHF
d_call: NA; clone_size: NA; j_call: TRBJ2-5; v_call: TRBV20-1; cdr3_nt: TGCAGTGCTAGACAGGTGGGGGGGGCAGGGATAAAGACCCAGTACTTC; cdr3_aa: CSARQVGGAGIKTQYF
d_call: NA; clone_size: many; j_call: TRBJ2-7; v_call: TRBV2; cdr3_nt: TGTGCCAGCAGCCCACAGGTCTACGAGCAGTACTTC; cdr3_aa: CASSPQVYEQYF
d_call: TRBD1; clone_size: NA; j_call: TRBJ1-1; v_call: TRBV11-1; cdr3_nt: TGTGCCAGCAGCTTAGCTACGACAGGGGGGCACACTGAAGCTTTCTTT; cdr3_aa: CASSLATTGGHTEAFF
d_call: NA; clone_size: few; j_call: TRBJ2-1; v_call: TRBV6-2/TRBV6-3; cdr3_nt: TGTGCCAGCAGTCTTACTAGTAACCTACCCCTCGGCAATGAGCAGTTCTTC; cdr3_aa: CASSLTSNLPLGNEQFF
d_call: NA; clone_size: many; j_call: TRBJ1-5; v_call: TRBV7-2; cdr3_nt: TGTGCCAGCAGCTTAGGAGGGCTGCAAACCCAGCCCCAGCATTTT; cdr3_aa: CASSLGGLQTQPQHF
d_call: NA; clone_size: NA; j_call: TRBJ1-6; v_call: TRBV12-3/TRBV12-4; cdr3_nt: TGTGCCAGCAGTTTAGTAGGGGGGGGGAATAATTCACCCCTCCACTTT; cdr3_aa: CASSLVGGGNNSPLHF
d_call: TRBD1; clone_size: many; j_call: TRBJ2-2; v_call: TRBV6-1; cdr3_nt: TGTGCCAGCCAACAGACAGGGTATACCGGGGAGCTGTTTTTT; cdr3_aa: CASQQTGYTGELFF
d_call: TRBD2; clone_size: many; j_call: TRBJ2-3; v_call: TRBV6-1; cdr3_nt: TGTGCCAGCAGAATGGGACTTAGCGGGGGTGGAGATACGCAGTATTTT; cdr3_aa: CASRMGLSGGGDTQYF
d_call: NA; clone_size: once; j_call: TRBJ2-3; v_call: TRBV20-1; cdr3_nt: TGCAGTGCTAGTTCAGGGAGGAAGAATACGCAGTATTTT; cdr3_aa: CSASSGRKNTQYF
d_call: TRBD2; clone_size: many; j_call: TRBJ2-1; v_call: TRBV2; cdr3_nt: TGTGCCAGGGAGGCGGGGGCCTACAATGAGCAGTTCTTC; cdr3_aa: CAREAGAYNEQFF
d_call: NA; clone_size: few; j_call: TRBJ2-7; v_call: TRBV19; cdr3_nt: TGTGCAAGTAGTCTGCGGGAACGCTACGAGCAGTACTTC; cdr3_aa: CASSLRERYEQYF
d_call: NA; clone_size: many; j_call: TRBJ1-5; v_call: TRBV20-1; cdr3_nt: TGCAGTGCTAGTTCCGTGGGGCTGGGTCAGCCCCAGCATTTT; cdr3_aa: CSASSVGLGQPQHF
d_call: NA; clone_size: NA; j_call: TRBJ1-1; v_call: TRBV3-1; cdr3_nt: TGTGCCAGCAGCGATGGTTACACTGAAGCTTTCTTT; cdr3_aa: CASSDGYTEAFF
d_call: TRBD1; clone_size: many; j_call: TRBJ1-1; v_call: TRBV5-1; cdr3_nt: TGCGCCAGCAGCTTGGGGGACAGGGGGATCACTGAAGCTTTCTTT; cdr3_aa: CASSLGDRGITEAFF
d_call: TRBD1; clone_size: many; j_call: TRBJ1-2; v_call: TRBV6-5; cdr3_nt: TGTGCCAGCAGTTACGGGGGGACAGGGGGCATTTCGGGCTACACCTTC; cdr3_aa: CASSYGGTGGISGYTF
d_call: TRBD2; clone_size: NA; j_call: TRBJ2-1; v_call: TRBV11-1; cdr3_nt: TGTGCCAGCAGCTCCGGACTAGCGGGAGGTGAGGAGCAGTTCTTC; cdr3_aa: CASSSGLAGGEEQFF
d_call: TRBD2; clone_size: many; j_call: TRBJ2-1; v_call: TRBV29-1; cdr3_nt: TGCAGCGTGCAACTAGCGACGAGCTCCTACAATGAGCAGTTCTTC; cdr3_aa: CSVQLATSSYNEQFF
d_call: NA; clone_size: NA; j_call: TRBJ1-1; v_call: TRBV3-1; cdr3_nt: TGTGCCAGTATATCAGGGGTTAGCACTGAAGCTTTCTTT; cdr3_aa: CASISGVSTEAFF
d_call: TRBD2; clone_size: many; j_call: TRBJ2-1; v_call: TRBV19; cdr3_nt: TGTGCCAGTAGTAAACCGGGACTAGCGGGAGCCCGATTCGGGAATGAGCAGTTCTTC; cdr3_aa: CASSKPGLAGARFGNEQFF
d_call: TRBD1; clone_size: many; j_call: TRBJ1-4; v_call: TRBV20-1; cdr3_nt: TGCAGTGCTAGGAATCCTGGGACAGGGAATGAAAAACTGTTTTTT; cdr3_aa: CSARNPGTGNEKLFF
d_call: NA; clone_size: many; j_call: TRBJ2-2; v_call: TRBV20-1; cdr3_nt: TGCAGTGCTAGAGCCGCTCTCCGGGGATCGAACACCGGGGAGCTGTTTTTT; cdr3_aa: CSARAALRGSNTGELFF
d_call: TRBD2; clone_size: many; j_call: TRBJ2-1; v_call: TRBV29-1; cdr3_nt: TGCAGCGTGCAGGGACTAGCGGGAGGGGCGAGCTACAATGAGCAGTTCTTC; cdr3_aa: CSVQGLAGGASYNEQFF
d_call: NA; clone_size: many; j_call: TRBJ1-2; v_call: TRBV6-2/TRBV6-3; cdr3_nt: TGTGCCAGCATTCCCTCTCTGCGGGGGCGACATGGCTACACCTTC; cdr3_aa: CASIPSLRGRHGYTF
d_call: NA; clone_size: few; j_call: TRBJ1-3; v_call: TRBV6-2/TRBV6-3; cdr3_nt: TGTGCCAGCAGACTCCCCGTGTCTGGAAACACCATATATTTT; cdr3_aa: CASRLPVSGNTIYF
d_call: NA; clone_size: many; j_call: TRBJ2-1; v_call: TRBV10-2; cdr3_nt: TGCGCCTCCGTCTCGAGTCGCTCCTACAATGAGCAGTTCTTC; cdr3_aa: CASVSSRSYNEQFF
d_call: TRBD2; clone_size: NA; j_call: TRBJ2-7; v_call: TRBV18; cdr3_nt: TGTGCCAGCGGACTAGTGGGAGGGCCTATTGAGCAGTACTTC; cdr3_aa: CASGLVGGPIEQYF
d_call: NA; clone_size: many; j_call: TRBJ1-3; v_call: TRBV19; cdr3_nt: TGTGCCAGTAGTAACACAGGAGCCGGAAACACCATATATTTT; cdr3_aa: CASSNTGAGNTIYF
d_call: NA; clone_size: many; j_call: TRBJ2-7; v_call: TRBV6-1; cdr3_nt: TGTGCCAGCAGTCATCGGGTCCGCGAGCAGTACTTC; cdr3_aa: CASSHRVREQYF
d_call: TRBD2; clone_size: NA; j_call: TRBJ2-1; v_call: TRBV9; cdr3_nt: TGTGCCAGCAACGTAGACCGGGGAGGGACGTCCTACAATGAGCAGTTCTTC; cdr3_aa: CASNVDRGGTSYNEQFF
d_call: TRBD2; clone_size: many; j_call: TRBJ2-1; v_call: TRBV20-1; cdr3_nt: TGCAGTGCTAGAGATTTTAGCGGGGGAATCTACAATGAGCAGTTCTTC; cdr3_aa: CSARDFSGGIYNEQFF
d_call: TRBD2; clone_size: many; j_call: TRBJ2-5; v_call: TRBV28; cdr3_nt: TGTGCCAGCAGTTTACCGTGGCGGGGACTAAAGGAGACCCAGTACTTC; cdr3_aa: CASSLPWRGLKETQYF
d_call: TRBD2; clone_size: many; j_call: TRBJ2-3; v_call: TRBV27; cdr3_nt: TGTGCCAGCAGTTTATCCTTTAGCGGGGGGTTGTTGTATTTT; cdr3_aa: CASSLSFSGGLLYF
d_call: NA; clone_size: few; j_call: TRBJ2-7; v_call: TRBV28; cdr3_nt: TGTGCCAGCAGTTTACTTCCCGGGACTCCTAACTACGAGCAGTACTTC; cdr3_aa: CASSLLPGTPNYEQYF
d_call: NA; clone_size: many; j_call: TRBJ1-2; v_call: TRBV5-1; cdr3_nt: TGCGCCAGCAGCCCCCTTGACTATGGCTACACCTTC; cdr3_aa: CASSPLDYGYTF
d_call: NA; clone_size: many; j_call: TRBJ2-2; v_call: TRBV5-1; cdr3_nt: TGCGCCAGCAGCCTACCCACTCGAGGGTCACGGCATGAGCTGTTTTTT; cdr3_aa: CASSLPTRGSRHELFF
d_call: NA; clone_size: NA; j_call: TRBJ2-5; v_call: TRBV6-1; cdr3_nt: TGTGCCAGCAGTCCGCTTGGGGGCCCTCAAGAGACCCAGTACTTC; cdr3_aa: CASSPLGGPQETQYF
d_call: TRBD1; clone_size: many; j_call: TRBJ2-7; v_call: TRBV2; cdr3_nt: TGTGCCAGCAGTTTGGACAGGGGGGAAGAACAGTACTTC; cdr3_aa: CASSLDRGEEQYF
d_call: TRBD1; clone_size: NA; j_call: TRBJ2-7; v_call: TRBV5-1; cdr3_nt: TGCGCCAGCAGCTTGGTGGGTGGGACAGGGGGCTACGAGCAGTACTTC; cdr3_aa: CASSLVGGTGGYEQYF
d_call: TRBD2; clone_size: large; j_call: TRBJ2-7; v_call: TRBV6-1; cdr3_nt: TGTGCCAGCAGGGGGGGACTAGCTTCACGCTACGCCGAGCAGTACTTC; cdr3_aa: CASRGGLASRYAEQYF
d_call: NA; clone_size: NA; j_call: TRBJ1-2; v_call: TRBV18; cdr3_nt: TGTGCCAGCTCACCACCCGCCAGGGCGGACTATGGCTACACCTTC; cdr3_aa: CASSPPARADYGYTF
d_call: TRBD1; clone_size: few; j_call: TRBJ2-1; v_call: TRBV2; cdr3_nt: TGTGCCAGCAGGCTACATGATTACAGGGGCACTGAGCAGTTCTTC; cdr3_aa: CASRLHDYRGTEQFF
d_call: NA; clone_size: many; j_call: TRBJ2-5; v_call: TRBV20-1; cdr3_nt: TGCAGTGCTAGACAGCCCAGGGGAGGGGGAGAGACCCAGTACTTC; cdr3_aa: CSARQPRGGGETQYF
d_call: NA; clone_size: many; j_call: TRBJ1-5; v_call: TRBV19; cdr3_nt: TGTGCCAGTAGTCTCGACAGAAATCAGCCCCAGCATTTT; cdr3_aa: CASSLDRNQPQHF
d_call: TRBD2; clone_size: few; j_call: TRBJ2-2; v_call: TRBV6-4; cdr3_nt: TGTGCCAGCAACCCCGGGGGGGACACCGGGGAGCTGTTTTTT; cdr3_aa: CASNPGGDTGELFF
d_call: TRBD1; clone_size: many; j_call: TRBJ1-5; v_call: TRBV19; cdr3_nt: TGTGCCAGTAGACCCAGGACAGGGGATAGGAACAATCAGCCCCAGCATTTT; cdr3_aa: CASRPRTGDRNNQPQHF
d_call: TRBD1; clone_size: many; j_call: TRBJ2-7; v_call: TRBV5-1; cdr3_nt: TGCGCCAGCAGCTTGACCGGGACAGTCAATGACGAGCAGTACTTC; cdr3_aa: CASSLTGTVNDEQYF
d_call: NA; clone_size: many; j_call: TRBJ2-1; v_call: TRBV7-8; cdr3_nt: TGTGCCAGCAGCTTAAACTCGGGTGAGCAGTTCTTC; cdr3_aa: CASSLNSGEQFF
d_call: NA; clone_size: NA; j_call: TRBJ1-1; v_call: TRBV12-3/TRBV12-4; cdr3_nt: TGTGCCAGCAGTTTGACGGGGGCCCCTGAAGCTTTCTTT; cdr3_aa: CASSLTGAPEAFF
d_call: NA; clone_size: many; j_call: TRBJ2-5; v_call: TRBV9; cdr3_nt: TGTGCCAGCAGCCCCCGGCCGGGGCTGGAGACCCAGTACTTC; cdr3_aa: CASSPRPGLETQYF
d_call: TRBD1; clone_size: many; j_call: TRBJ1-6; v_call: TRBV5-1; cdr3_nt: TGCGCCAGCAGCCCCTCGGACAGGGGATCACCCCTCCACTTT; cdr3_aa: CASSPSDRGSPLHF
d_call: TRBD1; clone_size: many; j_call: TRBJ1-6; v_call: TRBV2; cdr3_nt: TGTGCCGGGGGGACAGGGAATTCACCCCTCCACTTT; cdr3_aa: CAGGTGNSPLHF